This TCR beta chain emerged from a study of T cell repertoires in cytomegalovirus infection. Study details: Public TCR beta signatures marked donors with CMV infection and the matching HLA.

Looked up from germline, CDR1 is SQVTM and CDR2 is ANQGSEA. V was cut by 5 bases and J by 5 bases, with 15 bases left in between. The CDR3 has 13 amino acids. Study results and caveats: In two of eight donors, the top clonotype was HLA-C-restricted CMV-specific. Based on cumulative public TCR beta family frequency, carriers of CMV plus the relevant HLA were identified.

As concerns this clonotype: No antigen is known for it.

One entry per CDR3 protein, called by TCRdb with MiXCR from the reads. The sample yields 600,000 to 800,000 distinct CDR3 sequences, more than 20% seen once. Material for sequencing was CD8+ T cells from PBMCs. This clonotype originated in a human donor in good health (CMV status not recorded). Some clones in this sample may be carry-over from other donors' samples. The rearrangement uses TRBV29-1 and TRBJ1-2; D is unresolved. The CDR3 protein is CSVPDPEGYGYTF. CDR3 DNA sequence: TGCAGCGTTCCTGACCCCGAAGGGTATGGCTACACCTTC.